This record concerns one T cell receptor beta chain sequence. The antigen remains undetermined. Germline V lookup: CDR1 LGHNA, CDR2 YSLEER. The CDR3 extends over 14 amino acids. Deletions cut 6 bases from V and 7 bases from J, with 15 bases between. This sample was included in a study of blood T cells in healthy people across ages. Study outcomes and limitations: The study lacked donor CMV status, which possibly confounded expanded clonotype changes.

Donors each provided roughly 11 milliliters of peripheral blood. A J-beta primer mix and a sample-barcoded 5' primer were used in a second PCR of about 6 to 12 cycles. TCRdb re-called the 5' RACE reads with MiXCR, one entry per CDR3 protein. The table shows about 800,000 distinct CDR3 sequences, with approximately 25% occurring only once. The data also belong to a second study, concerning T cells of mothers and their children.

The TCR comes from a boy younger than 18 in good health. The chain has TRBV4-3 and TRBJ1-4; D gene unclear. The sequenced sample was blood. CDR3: CASSDGSPSEKLFF. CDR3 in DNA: TGCGCCAGCAGTGACGGCAGCCCAAGTGAAAAACTGTTTTTT.